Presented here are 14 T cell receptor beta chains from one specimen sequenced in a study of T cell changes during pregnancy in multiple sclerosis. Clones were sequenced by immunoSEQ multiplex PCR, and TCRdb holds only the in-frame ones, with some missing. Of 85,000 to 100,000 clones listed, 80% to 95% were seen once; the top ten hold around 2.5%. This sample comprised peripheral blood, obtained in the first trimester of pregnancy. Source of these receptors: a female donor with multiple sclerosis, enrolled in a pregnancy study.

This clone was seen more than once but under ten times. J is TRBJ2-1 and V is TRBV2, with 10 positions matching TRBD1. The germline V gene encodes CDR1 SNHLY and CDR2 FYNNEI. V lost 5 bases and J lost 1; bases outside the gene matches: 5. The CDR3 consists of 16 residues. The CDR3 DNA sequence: TGTGCCAGCAGTAGGGTGGGACAGGGGTCCTACAATGAGCAGTTCTTC. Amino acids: CASSRVGQGSYNEQFF. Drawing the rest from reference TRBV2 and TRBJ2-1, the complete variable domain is EPEVTQTPSHQVTQMGQEVILRCVPISNHLYFYWYRQILGQKVEFLVSFYNNEISEKSEIFDDQFSVERPDGSNFTLKIRSTKLEDSAMYFCASSRVGQGSYNEQFFGPGTRLTVL.

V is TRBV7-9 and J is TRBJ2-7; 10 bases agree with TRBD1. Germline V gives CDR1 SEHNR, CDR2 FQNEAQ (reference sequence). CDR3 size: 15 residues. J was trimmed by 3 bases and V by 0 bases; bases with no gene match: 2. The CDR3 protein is CASSLARTGGYEQYF. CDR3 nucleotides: TGTGCCAGCAGCTTAGCGAGGACAGGGGGCTACGAGCAGTACTTC. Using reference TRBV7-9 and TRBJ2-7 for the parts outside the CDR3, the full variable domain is DTGVSQNPRHKITKRGQNVTFRCDPISEHNRLYWYRQTLGQGPEFLTYFQNEAQLEKSRLLSDRFSAERPKGSFSTLEIQRTEQGDSAMYLCASSLARTGGYEQYFGPGTRLTVT.

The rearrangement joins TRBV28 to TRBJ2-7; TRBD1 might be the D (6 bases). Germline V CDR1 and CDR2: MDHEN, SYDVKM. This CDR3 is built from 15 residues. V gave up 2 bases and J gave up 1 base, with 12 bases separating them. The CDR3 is CASSLRQAGSYEQYF. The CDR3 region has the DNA TGTGCCAGCAGTTTAAGACAGGCGGGTTCCTACGAGCAGTACTTC.

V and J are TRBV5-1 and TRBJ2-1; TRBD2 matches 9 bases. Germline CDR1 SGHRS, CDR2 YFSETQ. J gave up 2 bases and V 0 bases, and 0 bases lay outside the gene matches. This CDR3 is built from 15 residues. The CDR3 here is CASSLGLAAYNEQFF. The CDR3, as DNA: TGCGCCAGCAGCTTGGGACTAGCGGCCTACAATGAGCAGTTCTTC.

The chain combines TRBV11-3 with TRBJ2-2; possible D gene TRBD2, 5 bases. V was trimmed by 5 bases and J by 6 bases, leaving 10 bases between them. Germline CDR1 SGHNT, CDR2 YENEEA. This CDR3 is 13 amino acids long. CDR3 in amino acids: CASSATRAGELFF. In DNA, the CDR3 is TGTGCCAGCAGCGCTACTAGAGCCGGGGAGCTGTTTTTT.

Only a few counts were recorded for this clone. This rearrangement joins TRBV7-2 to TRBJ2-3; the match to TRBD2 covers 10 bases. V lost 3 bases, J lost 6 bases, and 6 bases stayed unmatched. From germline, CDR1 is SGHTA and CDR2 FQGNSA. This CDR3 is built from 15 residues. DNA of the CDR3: TGTGCCAGCAGCTTCAGCGGGAGGGCCCGCGATACGCAGTATTTT. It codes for CASSFSGRARDTQYF.

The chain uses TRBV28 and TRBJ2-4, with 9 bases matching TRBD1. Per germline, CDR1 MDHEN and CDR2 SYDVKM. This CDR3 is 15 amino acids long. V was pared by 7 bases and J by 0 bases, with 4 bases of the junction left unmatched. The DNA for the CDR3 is TGTGCCAGCAAGGGACAGGGAGTAGCCAAAAACATTCAGTACTTC. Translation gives CASKGQGVAKNIQYF. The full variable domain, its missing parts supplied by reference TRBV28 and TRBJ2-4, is DVKVTQSSRYLVKRTGEKVFLECVQDMDHENMFWYRQDPGLGLRLIYFSYDVKMKEKGDIPEGYSVSREKKERFSLILESASTNQTSMYLCASKGQGVAKNIQYFGAGTRLSVL.

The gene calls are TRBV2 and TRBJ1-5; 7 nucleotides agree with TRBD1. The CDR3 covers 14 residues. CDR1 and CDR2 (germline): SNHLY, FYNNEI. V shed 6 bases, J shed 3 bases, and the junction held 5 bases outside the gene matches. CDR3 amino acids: CASRADRVNQPQHF. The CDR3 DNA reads TGTGCCAGCAGGGCTGACAGGGTCAATCAGCCCCAGCATTTT.

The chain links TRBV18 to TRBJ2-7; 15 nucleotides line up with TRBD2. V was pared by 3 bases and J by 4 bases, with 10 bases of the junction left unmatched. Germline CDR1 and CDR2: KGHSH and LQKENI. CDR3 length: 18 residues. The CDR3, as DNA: TGTGCCAGCTCACCTCGCGGACTAGCGGGAGGGCCGGGTTACGAGCAGTACTTC. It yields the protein CASSPRGLAGGPGYEQYF. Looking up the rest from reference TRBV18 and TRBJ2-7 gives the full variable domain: NAGVMQNPRHLVRRRGQEARLRCSPMKGHSHVYWYRQLPEEGLKFMVYLQKENIIDESGMPKERFSAEFPKEGPSILRIQQVVRGDSAAYFCASSPRGLAGGPGYEQYFGPGTRLTVT.

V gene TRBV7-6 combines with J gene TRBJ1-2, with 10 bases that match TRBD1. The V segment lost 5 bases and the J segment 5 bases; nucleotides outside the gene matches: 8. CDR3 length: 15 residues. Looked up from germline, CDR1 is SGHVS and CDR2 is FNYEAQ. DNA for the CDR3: TGTGCCAGCAGCCTAGGGACAGGGGTAACATATGGCTACACCTTC. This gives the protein CASSLGTGVTYGYTF.

CDR3 sequence reads: CASIPSGQLYEQYF. The CDR3 DNA is TGTGCCAGCATTCCTTCTGGACAACTCTACGAGCAGTACTTC. The rearrangement links TRBV28 to TRBJ2-7, with a tentative D call TRBD1 (5 bases). V was shortened by 7 bases and J by 3 bases, with 16 bases between the two germline ends. Per germline, CDR1 MDHEN and CDR2 SYDVKM. The length of the CDR3 is 14 residues. Full variable domain (missing parts from reference TRBV28 and TRBJ2-7): DVKVTQSSRYLVKRTGEKVFLECVQDMDHENMFWYRQDPGLGLRLIYFSYDVKMKEKGDIPEGYSVSREKKERFSLILESASTNQTSMYLCASIPSGQLYEQYFGPGTRLTVT.

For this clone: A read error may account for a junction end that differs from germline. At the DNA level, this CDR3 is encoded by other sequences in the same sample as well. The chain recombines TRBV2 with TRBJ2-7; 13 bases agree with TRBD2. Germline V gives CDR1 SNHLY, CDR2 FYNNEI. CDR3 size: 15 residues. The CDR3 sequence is CASRGTSGITYEQYF. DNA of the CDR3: TGTGCCAGCAGAGGGACTAGCGGGATTACCTACGAGCAATACTTC.

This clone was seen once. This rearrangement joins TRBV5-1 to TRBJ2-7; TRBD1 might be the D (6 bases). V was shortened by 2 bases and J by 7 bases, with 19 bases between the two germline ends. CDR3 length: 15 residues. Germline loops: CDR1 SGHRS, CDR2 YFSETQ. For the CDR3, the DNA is TGCGCCAGCAGCTTCCGGGACACGGCTGCATCTGAGCAGTACTTC. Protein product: CASSFRDTAASEQYF.

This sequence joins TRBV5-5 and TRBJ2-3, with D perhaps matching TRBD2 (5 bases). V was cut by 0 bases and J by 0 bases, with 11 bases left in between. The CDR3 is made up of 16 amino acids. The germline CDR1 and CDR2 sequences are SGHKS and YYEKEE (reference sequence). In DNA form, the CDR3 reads TGTGCCAGCAGCTTGGTCACGGGATCTAGCACAGATACGCAGTATTTT. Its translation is CASSLVTGSSTDTQYF.